Shown below are 3 T cell receptor beta chains from a single sample sequenced in a study of blood T cell repertoires in COVID-19. Only in-frame clones appear in the TCRdb table, and some are missing; sequencing was by immunoSEQ multiplex PCR. The sample yields 220,000 or so clones, 82% seen once. The sample was peripheral blood. The receptors here all came from a woman older than 75 with acute or convalescent COVID-19.

This rearrangement joins TRBV9 to TRBJ1-6; D is perhaps TRBD1 (6 bases). The CDR3 consists of 14 residues. The V end was cut by 3 bases, the J end by 10 bases, with 14 bases between. Germline V gives CDR1 SGDLS, CDR2 YYNGEE. The CDR3 is CASSAVRGGSPLHF. CDR3 sequence (DNA): TGTGCCAGCAGCGCCGTCAGGGGAGGGTCACCCCTCCACTTT. Together with reference TRBV9 and TRBJ1-6, the CDR3 gives the full variable domain: DSGVTQTPKHLITATGQRVTLRCSPRSGDLSVYWYQQSLDQGLQFLIQYYNGEERAKGNILERFSAQQFPDLHSELNLSSLELGDSALYFCASSAVRGGSPLHFGNGTRLTVT.

The V call is TRBV10-3, the J call TRBJ1-4; 8 positions agree with TRBD1. The germline V gene encodes CDR1 ENHRY and CDR2 SYGVKD. The CDR3 covers 15 residues. Germline trimming cut 6 bases from V and 6 bases from J; bases unmatched to any gene: 9. The DNA of the CDR3 is TGTGCCATCAGGGAGGGCGGACAGGGATATGAAAAACTGTTTTTT. It specifies CAIREGGQGYEKLFF.

The chain couples TRBV6-2 or TRBV6-3 to TRBJ1-1, with 8 bases that match TRBD1. V lost 5 bases to trimming and J lost 4 bases; unmatched junction nucleotides: 6. CDR3 size: 14 residues. Germline-derived CDR1 and CDR2 are MNHEY and SVGEGT. CDR3 coding DNA: TGTGCCAGCAGTAAACAGGGGGGGGTCACTGAAGCTTTCTTT. The encoded protein is CASSKQGGVTEAFF.